This T cell receptor beta chain appears in the sequencing data of a study of T cell responses to AZD1222 COVID-19 vaccine. The assay was immunoSEQ multiplex PCR, and TCRdb's table has in-frame clones only and misses some. The repertoire holds about 130,000 clones, with approximately 88% as singletons. V lost 0 bases and J 1 base, leaving 10 bases between the germline ends. The CDR3 runs to 15 residues. Germline loops: CDR1 LNHNV, CDR2 YYDKDF (reference sequence). The chain employs TRBV15 and TRBJ2-7; D is possibly TRBD1 (5 bases). The specimen was peripheral blood, collected on day 0 of AZD1222 vaccination. The sequence was collected from an adult in good health. The CDR3 DNA follows: TGTGCCACCAGCAGAGATCAGGACATATCCTACGAGCAGTACTTC. Its protein product is CATSRDQDISYEQYF.